This entry describes one T cell receptor beta chain. The data are from a study of blood T cell repertoires in COVID-19. Study-level information: PBMCs, B-cell-depleted T cells, or T cells provided the cDNA or gDNA that made up the material.

TCRdb's copy holds only in-frame clones and misses some; the assay was immunoSEQ multiplex PCR. The data contain 270,000 or so clones, approximately 84% of them seen just once; the ten biggest clones take up roughly 1.5%. The CDR3 covers 15 residues. The V and J ends lost 6 bases and 5 bases, in that order; junction bases with no gene match: 10. Germline V gene data show CDR1 as MDHEN and CDR2 as SYDVKM. The TCR was taken from a human donor with COVID-19, enrolled during active disease. The donor label of this sample is uncertain. Input material: peripheral blood. The chain has TRBV28 and TRBJ2-7, with TRBD1 matching 10 bases. CDR3: CASSPSGQGSHEQYF. The CDR3 bases are TGTGCCAGCAGCCCTTCGGGACAGGGGTCCCACGAGCAGTACTTC.